One sample yielded the 27 T cell receptor beta chains listed below, sequenced in a study of neoadjuvant nivolumab and ipilimumab in lung cancer. Measured with immunoSEQ multiplex PCR; TCRdb has only the in-frame clones, and not every one. Here the sample spans more than 25,000 clones, approximately 78% being singletons. Sequenced material: tumor tissue, taken after neoadjuvant nivolumab, alone or with ipilimumab, at or shortly before surgery. These receptors were obtained from an adult with non-small cell lung cancer.

The chain links TRBV30 to TRBJ1-5; 7 bases align to TRBD1. V lost 4 bases and J lost 1; bases outside the gene matches: 10. The germline gives CDR1 GTSNPN, CDR2 SVGIG (reference sequence). The CDR3 covers 16 residues. This CDR3 is CAWNRQGGTSNQPQHF. The CDR3 nucleotides are TGTGCCTGGAATCGGCAGGGGGGAACGAGCAATCAGCCCCAGCATTTT.

The gene calls are TRBV5-4 and TRBJ1-3, with D perhaps matching TRBD1 (6 bases). CDR3 length equals 13 residues. The V gene lost 2 bases and the J gene lost 4 bases, with 7 bases spanning the gap. CDR1 and CDR2 (germline): SGHNT, YYREEE (reference sequence). The DNA for the CDR3 is TGTGCCAGCAGCTTAGGGGGGGGAAACACCATATATTTT. Translating gives CASSLGGGNTIYF.

The chain links TRBV30 to TRBJ2-3, with 16 nucleotides matching TRBD2. This CDR3 has 18 amino acids. Germline V gene sequence: CDR1 GTSNPN, CDR2 SVGIG (reference sequence). With V trimmed by 2 bases and J by 1 base, 6 bases remained unmatched. The CDR3 DNA reads TGTGCCTGGAGTTCGGGACTAGCGGGAGGGCCGGGCACAGATACGCAGTATTTT. It specifies CAWSSGLAGGPGTDTQYF.

This clone was picked up one time. The rearrangement joins TRBV30 to TRBJ2-3; possible D gene TRBD1, 5 bases. V shed 2 bases and J shed 4 bases, with 7 bases lying between them. There are 12 residues in the CDR3. CDR1 GTSNPN and CDR2 SVGIG come from the germline V gene (reference sequence). The CDR3 spells CAWSQGSDTQYF. As DNA, the CDR3 is TGTGCCTGGAGTCAGGGCTCAGATACGCAGTATTTT.

In the case of this clone: Other nucleotide sequences from this sample produce the same CDR3. The chain uses TRBV5-1 and TRBJ1-2; 7 bases are shared with TRBD1. V trimming: 0 bases; J trimming: 1 base; junction bases outside the gene matches: 3. Germline V gene sequence: CDR1 SGHRS, CDR2 YFSETQ. The CDR3 spans 15 residues. The CDR3 bases are TGCGCCAGCAGCTTGGGGACAGGAGTTAACTATGGCTACACCTTC. This codes for CASSLGTGVNYGYTF.

The chain couples TRBV5-6 to TRBJ2-7, with 8 bases identical to TRBD1. J was trimmed by 1 base and V by 3 bases; bases with no gene match: 12. From germline, CDR1 is SGHDT and CDR2 YYEEEE. This CDR3 spans 17 amino acids. This chain's CDR3 is CASSSGWGQVYSYEQYF. CDR3 in DNA: TGTGCCAGCAGCTCGGGGTGGGGACAGGTATATTCCTACGAGCAGTACTTC.

This sequence joins TRBV9 and TRBJ2-7; D gene ambiguous. Trimming took off 0 bases at V and 0 bases at J, with 10 bases between the two ends. Germline assignment: CDR1 SGDLS and CDR2 YYNGEE. The CDR3 consists of 15 residues. CDR3 residues: CASSVGVASSYEQYF. CDR3 coding DNA: TGTGCCAGCAGCGTAGGAGTAGCTAGCTCCTACGAGCAGTACTTC.

CDR3 region: CASSREGGEWETQYF. The CDR3 DNA reads TGTGCCAGCAGTAGGGAGGGTGGGGAGTGGGAGACCCAGTACTTC. This chain links TRBV25-1 with TRBJ2-5; TRBD2 matches 7 bases. CDR1 MGHDK and CDR2 SYGVNS come from the germline V gene. The CDR3 consists of 15 residues. J was trimmed by 5 bases and V by 5 bases; bases with no gene match: 11.

V usage is TRBV10-3 and J usage is TRBJ2-3; TRBD2 aligns across 11 bases. V lost 5 bases and J lost 2; bases outside the gene matches: 6. Per the germline V gene, CDR1 is ENHRY and CDR2 is SYGVKD. This CDR3 is 16 amino acids long. The CDR3 bases are TGTGCCATCAGTAAAGGGACTAGCGGAGACACAGATACGCAGTATTTT. Translated, it gives CAISKGTSGDTDTQYF.

The chain is built from TRBV30 and TRBJ2-7, with 7 bases that match TRBD2. With 0 bases clipped from V and 4 bases from J, the junction kept 6 bases outside the gene matches. The CDR3 consists of 14 residues. CDR1 is GTSNPN and CDR2 is SVGIG in the germline V gene (reference sequence). CDR3 sequence (DNA): TGTGCCTGGAGTGTTGGAGACGGGGGGTACGAGCAGTACTTC. Translation: CAWSVGDGGYEQYF.

In this sample, this clone turned up once. This chain joins TRBV30 and TRBJ1-2; 7 bases line up with TRBD1. From germline, CDR1 is GTSNPN and CDR2 SVGIG (reference sequence). The CDR3 sequence is 11 residues long. The CDR3 here is CAGDSNYGYTF. In DNA, the CDR3 is TGTGCAGGGGACAGTAACTATGGCTACACCTTC.

This clone was found once. The chain links TRBV6-5 to TRBJ2-5, with a weak D call TRBD1 (5 bases). Trimming took 2 bases from V and 3 from J, leaving 10 bases between them. Germline assignment: CDR1 MNHEY and CDR2 SVGAGI. The CDR3 covers 14 residues. The CDR3 protein is CASSYGDREETQYF. CDR3 bases: TGTGCCAGCAGTTACGGAGACAGAGAAGAGACCCAGTACTTC.

V and J are TRBV18 and TRBJ1-2; 8 bases are shared with TRBD1. This CDR3 spans 15 amino acids. Germline CDR1 KGHSH, CDR2 LQKENI. The V segment lost 3 bases and the J segment 2 bases; nucleotides outside the gene matches: 5. In DNA, the CDR3 is TGTGCCAGCTCACCTCCCGGGACAGGCAACTATGGCTACACCTTC. Residues: CASSPPGTGNYGYTF. Full variable domain (remainder filled in from reference TRBV18 and TRBJ1-2): NAGVMQNPRHLVRRRGQEARLRCSPMKGHSHVYWYRQLPEEGLKFMVYLQKENIIDESGMPKERFSAEFPKEGPSILRIQQVVRGDSAAYFCASSPPGTGNYGYTFGSGTRLTVV.

This sequence joins TRBV30 and TRBJ1-1, with D hard to call. Per germline, CDR1 GTSNPN and CDR2 SVGIG (reference sequence). The V end was cut by 2 bases, the J end by 1 base, with 8 bases between. The CDR3 contains 13 residues. This CDR3 is CAWSLGQNTEAFF. The CDR3 bases are TGTGCCTGGAGTCTAGGCCAGAACACTGAAGCTTTCTTT.

The chain joins TRBV10-2 to TRBJ2-7, with D maybe TRBD1 (6 bases). CDR1 is WSHSY and CDR2 is SAAADI in the germline V gene. Trimming stripped 2 bases from V and 3 bases from J, with 8 bases between. The CDR3 spans 13 residues. The CDR3 protein is CASSEGTHYEQYF. DNA for the CDR3: TGCGCCAGCAGTGAGGGGACACACTACGAGCAGTACTTC.

This chain joins TRBV7-9 and TRBJ2-3; D not certain. The ends were cut back, 6 bases at V and 1 base at J, with 8 bases in the middle. The CDR3 sequence is 13 residues long. Germline lookup yields CDR1 SEHNR and CDR2 FQNEAQ (reference sequence). DNA of the CDR3: TGTGCCAGCAGTCCCCGTGGCACAGATACGCAGTATTTT. It translates to CASSPRGTDTQYF.

This clone was seen just once. CDR3 sequence reads: CSVVGDPGTEAFF. The CDR3 region has the DNA TGCAGCGTAGTGGGAGATCCGGGAACTGAAGCTTTCTTT. The rearrangement links TRBV29-1 to TRBJ1-1; D unclear. This CDR3 has 13 amino acids. The ends were cut back, 6 bases at V and 5 bases at J, with 16 bases in the middle. CDR1 and CDR2 (germline): SQVTM, ANQGSEA.

The chain is built from TRBV5-8 and TRBJ2-7, with D tentatively TRBD1 (6 bases). Per the germline V gene, CDR1 is SGHTS and CDR2 is YDEGEE. The CDR3 length is 18 residues. Trimming took off 3 bases at V and 0 bases at J, with 22 bases between the two ends. The CDR3 is CASSSRFVGHQTSYEQYF. The CDR3 region has the DNA TGTGCCAGCAGCTCGCGTTTCGTGGGACACCAAACCTCCTACGAGCAGTACTTC. The whole variable domain, remainder taken from reference TRBV5-8 and TRBJ2-7, is EAGVTQSPTHLIKTRGQQATLRCSPISGHTSVYWYQQALGLGLQFLLWYDEGEERNRGNFPPRFSGRQFPNYSSELNVNALELEDSALYLCASSSRFVGHQTSYEQYFGPGTRLTVT.

The chain is built from TRBV18 and TRBJ1-2; 8 bases match TRBD1. This CDR3 contains 14 residues. The germline CDR1 and CDR2 sequences are KGHSH and LQKENI. The ends lost 2 bases at V and 3 bases at J; junction bases unmatched: 2. In DNA, the CDR3 is TGTGCCAGCTCACCAGGGACAGGCGACTATGGCTACACCTTC. It codes for CASSPGTGDYGYTF.

V usage is TRBV9 and J usage is TRBJ2-3; D is possibly TRBD2 (6 bases). Germline V gene data show CDR1 as SGDLS and CDR2 as YYNGEE. Trimming shortened V by 1 base and J by 6 bases, and 12 bases separated the two germline ends. This CDR3 has 14 residues. The CDR3 bases are TGTGCCAGCAGCGTACTGGACTACCTGGATACGCAGTATTTT. Its protein product is CASSVLDYLDTQYF.

The chain combines TRBV7-2 with TRBJ2-7; 8 bases are a match to TRBD2. V lost 3 bases, J lost 1 base, and 11 bases stayed unmatched. The germline V gene encodes CDR1 SGHTA and CDR2 FQGNSA. There are 17 residues in the CDR3. The CDR3 is CASSFPGGQITSYEQYF. The CDR3 bases are TGTGCCAGCAGCTTTCCGGGAGGGCAGATAACTTCCTACGAGCAGTACTTC.

V and J are TRBV30 and TRBJ2-3; 11 bases are a match to TRBD1. CDR1 is GTSNPN, CDR2 SVGIG, per germline (reference sequence). The V and J ends lost 1 base and 1 base, in that order; junction bases with no gene match: 4. The CDR3 is 16 residues long. The CDR3 loop reads CAWSGGTGGGTDTQYF. In DNA, the CDR3 is TGTGCCTGGAGTGGCGGGACAGGGGGTGGCACAGATACGCAGTATTTT.

The V call is TRBV11-3, the J call TRBJ2-7, with 8 bases aligning to TRBD1. The CDR3 covers 18 residues. Germline V gene data show CDR1 as SGHNT and CDR2 as YENEEA. V gave up 1 base and J gave up 0 bases; unmatched junction bases: 11. This CDR3 reads CASSLGASGTGRSYEQYF. DNA of the CDR3: TGTGCCAGCAGCTTAGGGGCTTCCGGGACAGGTCGCTCCTACGAGCAGTACTTC. The entire variable domain, with the rest obtained from reference TRBV11-3 and TRBJ2-7, is as follows: EAGVVQSPRYKIIEKKQPVAFWCNPISGHNTLYWYLQNLGQGPELLIRYENEEAVDDSQLPKDRFSAERLKGVDSTLKIQPAELGDSAVYLCASSLGASGTGRSYEQYFGPGTRLTVT.

V is TRBV20-1 and J is TRBJ2-3; D is undetermined. CDR1 and CDR2 from the germline V gene are DFQATT and SNEGSKA (reference sequence). The CDR3 is 10 residues long. Trimming took off 5 bases at V and 4 bases at J, with 4 bases between the two ends. The CDR3 region has the DNA TGCAGTGCTTTACCAGATACGCAGTATTTT. It translates to CSALPDTQYF.

This rearrangement joins TRBV18 to TRBJ2-1; tentative D call: TRBD2 (6 bases). V dropped 0 bases and J dropped 4 bases, with 7 bases sitting between them. Germline lookup yields CDR1 KGHSH and CDR2 LQKENI. The CDR3 length is 14 residues. The CDR3 loop reads CASSPPEGYNEQFF. The CDR3 nucleotides read TGTGCCAGCTCACCACCGGAGGGGTACAATGAGCAGTTCTTC. The full variable domain, with the rest looked up from reference TRBV18 and TRBJ2-1, is NAGVMQNPRHLVRRRGQEARLRCSPMKGHSHVYWYRQLPEEGLKFMVYLQKENIIDESGMPKERFSAEFPKEGPSILRIQQVVRGDSAAYFCASSPPEGYNEQFFGPGTRLTVL.

The sample holds a few counts of this clone. This chain joins TRBV5-1 and TRBJ2-7, with 8 bases fitting TRBD2. The CDR3 totals 16 residues. After removal of 3 bases from V and 4 bases from J, the junction contained 12 bases not matched to a gene. CDR1 is SGHRS and CDR2 is YFSETQ in the germline V gene. CDR3 protein: CASSWGDGRASYEQYF. In nucleotides, the CDR3 is TGCGCCAGCAGCTGGGGGGACGGGAGGGCCTCGTACGAGCAGTACTTC. The full variable domain, rest sourced from reference TRBV5-1 and TRBJ2-7, is KAGVTQTPRYLIKTRGQQVTLSCSPISGHRSVSWYQQTPGQGLQFLFEYFSETQRNKGNFPGRFSGRQFSNSRSEMNVSTLELGDSALYLCASSWGDGRASYEQYFGPGTRLTVT.

CDR3 amino acids: CASSLERVGTDTQYF. The CDR3 nucleotides are TGTGCCAGCAGCTTAGAACGGGTCGGCACAGATACGCAGTATTTT. This chain connects TRBV11-3 to TRBJ2-3; D unresolved. Germline CDR1 reads SGHNT; CDR2 reads YENEEA. The CDR3 length is 15 residues. Trimming took off 0 bases at V and 1 base at J, with 8 bases between the two ends.